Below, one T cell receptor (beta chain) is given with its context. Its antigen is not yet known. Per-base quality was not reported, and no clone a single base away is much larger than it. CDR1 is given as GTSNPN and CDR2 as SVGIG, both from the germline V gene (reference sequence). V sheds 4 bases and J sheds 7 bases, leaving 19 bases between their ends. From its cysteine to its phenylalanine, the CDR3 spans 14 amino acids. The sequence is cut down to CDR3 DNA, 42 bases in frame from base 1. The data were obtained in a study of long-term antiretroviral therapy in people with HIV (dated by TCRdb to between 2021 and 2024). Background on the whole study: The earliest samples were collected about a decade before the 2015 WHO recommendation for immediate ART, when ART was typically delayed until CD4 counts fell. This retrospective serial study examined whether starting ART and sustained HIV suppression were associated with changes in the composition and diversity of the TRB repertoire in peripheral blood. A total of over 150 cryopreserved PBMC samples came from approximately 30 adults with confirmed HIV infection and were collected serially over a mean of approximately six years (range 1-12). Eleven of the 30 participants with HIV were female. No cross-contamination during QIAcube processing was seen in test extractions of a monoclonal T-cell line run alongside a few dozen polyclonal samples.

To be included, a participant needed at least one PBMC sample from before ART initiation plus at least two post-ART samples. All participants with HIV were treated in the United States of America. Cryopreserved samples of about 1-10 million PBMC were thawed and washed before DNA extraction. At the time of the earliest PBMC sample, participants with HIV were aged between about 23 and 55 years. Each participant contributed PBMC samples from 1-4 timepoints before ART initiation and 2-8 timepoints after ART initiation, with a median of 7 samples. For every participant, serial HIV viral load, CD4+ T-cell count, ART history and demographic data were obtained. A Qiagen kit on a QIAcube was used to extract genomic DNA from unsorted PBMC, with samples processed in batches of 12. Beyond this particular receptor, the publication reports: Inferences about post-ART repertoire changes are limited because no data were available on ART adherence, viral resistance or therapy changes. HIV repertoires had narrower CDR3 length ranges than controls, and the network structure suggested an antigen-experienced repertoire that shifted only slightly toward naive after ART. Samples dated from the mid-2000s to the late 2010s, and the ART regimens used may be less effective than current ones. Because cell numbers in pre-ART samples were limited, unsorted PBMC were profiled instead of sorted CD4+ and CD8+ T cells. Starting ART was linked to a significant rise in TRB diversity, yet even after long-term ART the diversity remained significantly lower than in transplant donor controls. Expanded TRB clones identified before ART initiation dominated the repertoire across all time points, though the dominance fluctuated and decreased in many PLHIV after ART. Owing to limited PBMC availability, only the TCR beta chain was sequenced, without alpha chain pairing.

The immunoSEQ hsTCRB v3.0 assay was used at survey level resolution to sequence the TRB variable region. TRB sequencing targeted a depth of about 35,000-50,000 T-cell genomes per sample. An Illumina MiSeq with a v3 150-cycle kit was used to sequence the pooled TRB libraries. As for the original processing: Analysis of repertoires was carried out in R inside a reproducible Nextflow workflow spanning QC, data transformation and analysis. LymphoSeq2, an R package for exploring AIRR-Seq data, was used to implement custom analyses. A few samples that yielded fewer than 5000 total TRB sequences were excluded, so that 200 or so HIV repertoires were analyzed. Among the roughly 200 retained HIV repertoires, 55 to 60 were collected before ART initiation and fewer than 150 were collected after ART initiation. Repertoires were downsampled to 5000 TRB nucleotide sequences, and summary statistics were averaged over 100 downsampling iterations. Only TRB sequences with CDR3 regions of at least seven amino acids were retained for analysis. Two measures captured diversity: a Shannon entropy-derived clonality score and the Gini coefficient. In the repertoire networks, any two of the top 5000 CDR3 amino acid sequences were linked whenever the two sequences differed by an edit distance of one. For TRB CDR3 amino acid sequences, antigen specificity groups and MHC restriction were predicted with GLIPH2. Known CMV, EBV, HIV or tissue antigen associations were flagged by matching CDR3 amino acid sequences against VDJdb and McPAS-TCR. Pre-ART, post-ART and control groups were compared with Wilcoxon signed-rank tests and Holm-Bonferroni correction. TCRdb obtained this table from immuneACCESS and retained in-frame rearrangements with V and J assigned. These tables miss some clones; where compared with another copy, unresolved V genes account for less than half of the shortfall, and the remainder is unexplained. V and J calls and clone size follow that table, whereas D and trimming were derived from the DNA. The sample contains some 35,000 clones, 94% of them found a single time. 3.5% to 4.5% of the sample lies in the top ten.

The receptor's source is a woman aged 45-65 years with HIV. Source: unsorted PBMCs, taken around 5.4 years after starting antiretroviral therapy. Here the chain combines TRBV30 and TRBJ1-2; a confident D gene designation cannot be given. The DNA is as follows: TGTGCCTGGACCTTAAACGGGGTGACGTCTGGCTACACCTTC. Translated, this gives CAWTLNGVTSGYTF.